One and the same sample provided the 10 T cell receptor beta chains below, sequenced in a study of CD8 T cells in Susac syndrome. It was with random hexamers that about 0.45 to 1 ug RNA was reverse transcribed. TCRdb independently ran MiXCR on the immunoSEQ multiplex PCR reads; one entry per CDR3 protein. This repertoire shows a few hundred thousand distinct CDR3 sequences, around 85% found once; its top ten account for roughly 0.1%. The specimen was CD8+ T cells from PBMCs. The receptors were sampled from a human donor with multiple sclerosis.

CDR3 nucleotide sequence: TGTGCCAGCAGTTACACAGGGGGCGGCACAGATACGCAGTATTTT. Protein: CASSYTGGGTDTQYF. This chain connects TRBV27 to TRBJ2-3, with TRBD1 identical over 9 bases. The CDR3 spans 15 residues. Trimming at V came to 4 bases and at J to 1 base, leaving 3 bases not matched to a gene. Germline V CDR1 and CDR2: MNHEY, SMNVEV (reference sequence).

The chain links TRBV6-6 to TRBJ1-4; no clear D. The CDR3 spans 16 residues. V shed 4 bases and J shed 0 bases, with 12 bases lying between them. Germline assignment: CDR1 MNHNY and CDR2 SVGAGI (reference sequence). CDR3 sequence: CASSFSDVPTNEKLFF. The CDR3 nucleotides read TGTGCCAGCAGTTTCAGCGACGTACCAACTAATGAAAAACTGTTTTTT.

The gene calls are TRBV29-1 and TRBJ1-1, with D unclear. Per germline, CDR1 SQVTM and CDR2 ANQGSEA. Trimming removed 6 bases at V and 1 base at J, with 9 bases between. CDR3 size: 12 residues. CDR3 in DNA: TGCAGCGTCCCGACTGAGAACACTGAAGCTTTCTTT. This sequence encodes CSVPTENTEAFF.

V is TRBV5-4 and J is TRBJ2-2, with 9 bases lining up with TRBD2. V lost 2 bases and J lost 6; bases outside the gene matches: 11. The CDR3 extends over 17 amino acids. CDR1 and CDR2 from the germline V gene are SGHNT and YYREEE (reference sequence). CDR3 DNA sequence: TGTGCCAGCAGCTTCTCTCTTGGCGGGGGGGCCGCCGGGGAGCTGTTTTTT. Translated: CASSFSLGGGAAGELFF.

The V gene is TRBV20-1, the J gene TRBJ2-2; maybe TRBD1 (7 bases). Germline V CDR1 and CDR2: DFQATT, SNEGSKA (reference sequence). CDR3 length equals 14 residues. V lost 3 bases and J 6 bases, leaving 14 bases between the germline ends. The CDR3 DNA is TGCAGTGCTAGTTTGCAGGGGGGAGCCGGGGAGCTGTTTTTT. Translating it yields CSASLQGGAGELFF.

The V call is TRBV13, the J call TRBJ1-6, with 7 bases lining up with TRBD1. This CDR3 has 16 residues. With 0 bases clipped from V and 9 bases from J, the junction kept 8 bases outside the gene matches. Germline V CDR1 and CDR2: PRHDT, FYEKMQ (reference sequence). CDR3 DNA: TGTGCCAGCAGCTTAGGAAACGGGCAGGGGGTTTCACCCCTCCACTTT. This encodes CASSLGNGQGVSPLHF.

V gene TRBV3-1 combines with J gene TRBJ2-1; possible D gene TRBD2, 5 bases. The V gene's germline CDR1 is LGHDT and CDR2 YNNKEL (reference sequence). This CDR3 is built from 12 residues. V lost 5 bases, J lost 10 bases, and 12 bases lay in between. The CDR3 DNA reads TGTGCCAGCAGCGCCCCGAGCGGAGAGCAGTTCTTC. Its protein is CASSAPSGEQFF.

The rearrangement links TRBV6-1 to TRBJ2-2; 7 bases are shared with TRBD1. Germline V CDR1 and CDR2: MNHNS, SASEGT. The V gene end was trimmed by 10 bases and the J gene end by 3 bases; junction bases not matched to a gene: 8. This CDR3 spans 14 amino acids. The CDR3 DNA reads TGTGCCACCACGGACAGGCCCCACACCGGGGAGCTGTTTTTT. Translating gives CATTDRPHTGELFF.

The V call is TRBV9, the J call TRBJ2-1; TRBD2 matches 8 bases. Losses at the gene ends were 4 bases for V and 4 bases for J; bases not matched to a gene: 19. This CDR3 spans 19 amino acids. Per germline, CDR1 SGDLS and CDR2 YYNGEE. Here the CDR3 DNA reads TGTGCCAGCAGCCCCCGCTTTGGATCGGGGACTAGTAGTTACAATGAGCAGTTCTTC. Amino acid sequence: CASSPRFGSGTSSYNEQFF.

V and J are TRBV27 and TRBJ2-1, with D uncertain. The germline CDR1 and CDR2 sequences are MNHEY and SMNVEV (reference sequence). The V gene lost 5 bases and the J gene lost 6 bases, with 14 bases spanning the gap. The CDR3 contains 14 residues. DNA of the CDR3: TGTGCCAGCAGTCCATCTTCTAACCCCAATGAGCAGTTCTTC. It codes for CASSPSSNPNEQFF.